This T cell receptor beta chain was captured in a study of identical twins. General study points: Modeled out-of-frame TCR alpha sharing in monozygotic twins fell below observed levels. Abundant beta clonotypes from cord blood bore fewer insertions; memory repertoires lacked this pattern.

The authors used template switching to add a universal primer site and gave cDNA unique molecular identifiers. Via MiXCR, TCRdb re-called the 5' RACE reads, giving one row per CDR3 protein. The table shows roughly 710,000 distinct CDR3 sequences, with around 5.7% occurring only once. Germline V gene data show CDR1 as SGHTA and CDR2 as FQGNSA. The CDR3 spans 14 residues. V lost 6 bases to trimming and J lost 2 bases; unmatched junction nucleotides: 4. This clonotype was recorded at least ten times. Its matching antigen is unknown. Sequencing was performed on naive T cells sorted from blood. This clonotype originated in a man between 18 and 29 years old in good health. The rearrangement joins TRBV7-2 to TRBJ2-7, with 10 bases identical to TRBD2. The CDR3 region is CASSLTSGTYEQYF. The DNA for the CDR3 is TGTGCCAGCAGTTTAACTAGCGGGACCTACGAGCAGTACTTC. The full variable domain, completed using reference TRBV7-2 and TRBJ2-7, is GAGVSQSPSNKVTEKGKDVELRCDPISGHTALYWYRQSLGQGLEFLIYFQGNSAPDKSGLPSDRFSAERTGGSVSTLTIQRTQQEDSAVYLCASSLTSGTYEQYFGPGTRLTVT.